These 17 T cell receptor beta chains share one sample of origin, sequenced in a study of technical replicates of blood from several donors. Method: immunoSEQ multiplex PCR; TCRdb's copy keeps in-frame clones and lacks some. This sample has approximately 94,000 clones, with 90% to 96% found just once. The sequenced material came from T cells isolated from PBMCs. Receptors originate from a human donor in good health.

In its sample, this clone was seen once. This rearrangement joins TRBV5-1 to TRBJ2-5, with no clear D. V gave up 2 bases and J gave up 4 bases, with 9 bases separating them. Per germline, CDR1 SGHRS and CDR2 YFSETQ. The CDR3 runs to 13 residues. The CDR3 sequence is CASSFNLGETQYF. The CDR3 bases are TGCGCCAGCAGCTTTAACCTAGGAGAGACCCAGTACTTC.

This chain joins TRBV6-1 and TRBJ1-1, with TRBD1 as a possible D gene (6 bases). Deletions cut 2 bases from V and 7 bases from J, with 17 bases between. The CDR3 runs to 15 residues. Germline V lookup: CDR1 MNHNS, CDR2 SASEGT. The CDR3 here is CASSELGGAEVEAFF. CDR3 bases: TGTGCCAGCAGTGAATTAGGGGGGGCGGAGGTTGAAGCTTTCTTT.

The chain recombines TRBV5-5 with TRBJ1-1; unclear D gene. V gave up 2 bases and J gave up 0 bases, with 11 bases separating them. The CDR3 covers 15 residues. Germline V gene data show CDR1 as SGHKS and CDR2 as YYEKEE (reference sequence). The CDR3 here is CASSLTDGMNTEAFF. The CDR3 DNA reads TGTGCCAGCAGCTTAACAGACGGAATGAACACTGAAGCTTTCTTT.

The J gene is TRBJ2-7, the V gene TRBV28, with D maybe TRBD1 (5 bases). The CDR3 extends over 13 amino acids. Germline V lookup: CDR1 MDHEN, CDR2 SYDVKM. Trimming removed 2 bases at V and 2 bases at J, with 7 bases between. CDR3 residues: CASSLRGPYEQYF. CDR3 coding DNA: TGTGCCAGCAGTTTAAGGGGTCCCTACGAGCAGTACTTC.

The chain couples TRBV9 to TRBJ2-1, with 10 bases identical to TRBD1. Germline CDR1 reads SGDLS; CDR2 reads YYNGEE. J was trimmed by 8 bases and V by 0 bases; bases with no gene match: 2. The CDR3 is 14 residues long. CDR3 sequence reads: CASSVVGTGDEQFF. The DNA of the CDR3 is TGTGCCAGCAGCGTAGTCGGGACAGGGGATGAGCAGTTCTTC.

The chain is built from TRBV19 and TRBJ2-1; perhaps TRBD2 as D (5 bases). The germline V gene has CDR1 LNHDA and CDR2 SQIVND (reference sequence). Trimming left V 0 bases short and J 7 bases short, with 16 bases between. The CDR3 is 16 residues long. The CDR3 loop reads CASSIEIFRGRNEQFF. Here the CDR3 DNA reads TGTGCCAGTAGTATAGAAATTTTCCGGGGAAGGAATGAGCAGTTCTTC. Full variable domain (remainder filled in from reference TRBV19 and TRBJ2-1): DGGITQSPKYLFRKEGQNVTLSCEQNLNHDAMYWYRQDPGQGLRLIYYSQIVNDFQKGDIAEGYSVSREKKESFPLTVTSAQKNPTAFYLCASSIEIFRGRNEQFFGPGTRLTVL.

V and J are TRBV10-3 and TRBJ2-1; D is possibly TRBD2 (6 bases). There are 16 residues in the CDR3. The germline gives CDR1 ENHRY, CDR2 SYGVKD. V dropped 5 bases and J dropped 0 bases, with 14 bases sitting between them. This CDR3 reads CAISPGLQTSYNEQFF. DNA for the CDR3: TGTGCCATCAGTCCGGGACTTCAGACCTCCTACAATGAGCAGTTCTTC.

The chain is built from TRBV6-6 and TRBJ2-7; D perhaps matches TRBD1 (6 bases). The germline V gene encodes CDR1 MNHNY and CDR2 SVGAGI (reference sequence). This CDR3 is built from 14 residues. Trimming left V 2 bases short and J 5 bases short, with 13 bases between. CDR3 nucleotide sequence: TGTGCCAGCAGTTACAATTTAGGGGGAAACGAGCAGTACTTC. Amino acids: CASSYNLGGNEQYF.

V gene TRBV2 combines with J gene TRBJ2-1; D is possibly TRBD1 (5 bases). Germline assignment: CDR1 SNHLY and CDR2 FYNNEI. This CDR3 is built from 13 residues. Deletions cut 6 bases from V and 5 bases from J, with 11 bases between. This chain's CDR3 is CASSARTNNEQFF. The CDR3 DNA is TGTGCCAGCAGCGCAAGGACAAACAATGAGCAGTTCTTC.

The chain carries TRBV5-1 and TRBJ1-5, with D possibly being TRBD1 (6 bases). CDR1 and CDR2 from the germline V gene are SGHRS and YFSETQ. V lost 4 bases, J lost 0 bases, and 11 bases lay in between. The CDR3 is 15 amino acids. The CDR3 coding sequence is TGCGCCAGCAGCACGACAGGCTCTAGCAATCAGCCCCAGCATTTT. Translation gives CASSTTGSSNQPQHF.

This chain uses TRBV23-1 with TRBJ1-3; possible D gene TRBD1, 5 bases. TRBV23-1 is designated an ORF whose function remains uncertain. The length of the CDR3 is 15 residues. Deletions cut 10 bases from V and 2 bases from J, with 18 bases between. For the CDR3, the DNA is TGCGCCACGCTCGGGGGAGGGGCCCCTGGAAACACCATATATTTT. It specifies CATLGGGAPGNTIYF.

The chain joins TRBV27 to TRBJ2-1, with TRBD2 matching 13 bases. This CDR3 spans 17 amino acids. V gave up 5 bases and J gave up 6 bases; unmatched junction bases: 10. In germline, CDR1 is MNHEY, CDR2 SMNVEV (reference sequence). CDR3 loop: CASSPRGLAGPLNEQFF. The CDR3 DNA sequence: TGTGCCAGCAGTCCGAGGGGACTAGCGGGACCCCTCAATGAGCAGTTCTTC.

V gene TRBV14 combines with J gene TRBJ2-5, with 7 bases lining up with TRBD2. The germline gives CDR1 SGHDN, CDR2 FVKESK. With 4 bases clipped from V and 5 bases from J, the junction kept 10 bases outside the gene matches. The CDR3 contains 15 residues. The DNA of the CDR3 is TGTGCCAGCAGCCGAGAATTGGCGGGAGCGGAGACCCAGTACTTC. Its protein is CASSRELAGAETQYF.

The gene calls are TRBV4-1 and TRBJ2-7; D unclear. Germline loops: CDR1 MGHRA, CDR2 YSYEKL. The CDR3 covers 15 residues. The germline V and J ends were trimmed by 4 bases and 6 bases, with 19 bases remaining between them. CDR3 DNA sequence: TGCGCCAGCAGCCTGATAGAGCGAGGTCGAGCCGAGCAGTACTTC. It codes for CASSLIERGRAEQYF.

V usage is TRBV5-5 and J usage is TRBJ2-7, with D possibly matching TRBD2 (6 bases). The ends were cut back, 4 bases at V and 2 bases at J, with 13 bases in the middle. The CDR3 is 14 residues long. Germline CDR1 SGHKS, CDR2 YYEKEE (reference sequence). CDR3 loop: CASSPRDFTYEQYF. The CDR3 DNA sequence: TGTGCCAGCAGCCCCCGGGACTTCACCTACGAGCAGTACTTC.

Concerning this clone itself: This CDR3 is also generated by other DNA sequences in the sample. The chain employs TRBV4-1 and TRBJ2-1; D might be TRBD2 (5 bases). This CDR3 spans 12 amino acids. Germline assignment: CDR1 MGHRA and CDR2 YSYEKL. V was pared by 0 bases and J by 9 bases, with 6 bases between. CDR3: CASSQDRGEQFF. In DNA form, the CDR3 reads TGCGCCAGCAGCCAAGATCGGGGTGAGCAGTTCTTC.

CDR3 sequence reads: CASSRLGGLGSGELFF. In DNA, the CDR3 is TGTGCCAGCAGTCGTCTTGGGGGGTTGGGTTCCGGGGAGCTGTTTTTT. The chain recombines TRBV9 with TRBJ2-2, with D possibly TRBD2 on 6 matching bases. Trimming pared 5 bases from V and 6 bases from J, leaving 20 bases between. This CDR3 is built from 16 residues. Germline-derived CDR1 and CDR2 are SGDLS and YYNGEE.